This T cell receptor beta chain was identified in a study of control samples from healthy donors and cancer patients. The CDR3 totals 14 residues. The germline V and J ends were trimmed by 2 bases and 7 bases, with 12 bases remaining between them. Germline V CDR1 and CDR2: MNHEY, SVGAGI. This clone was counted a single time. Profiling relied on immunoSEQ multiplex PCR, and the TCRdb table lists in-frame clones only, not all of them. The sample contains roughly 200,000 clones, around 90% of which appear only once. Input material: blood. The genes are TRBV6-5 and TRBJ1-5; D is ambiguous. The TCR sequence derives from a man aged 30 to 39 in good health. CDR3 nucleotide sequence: TGTGCCAGCAGTTACGCGGGCGGGAACCAGCCCCAGCATTTT. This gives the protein CASSYAGGNQPQHF.